The 29 T cell receptor beta chains listed next were all sequenced from one sample in a study of blood T cell repertoires in COVID-19. Method: immunoSEQ multiplex PCR; TCRdb's copy keeps in-frame clones and lacks some. The sample holds a few hundred thousand clones, around 84% seen once. Sequenced material: peripheral blood. These receptors originate from a woman between 40 and 55 years old who had recovered from COVID-19.

The chain employs TRBV4-1 and TRBJ2-1, with D maybe TRBD2 (6 bases). CDR1 is MGHRA, CDR2 YSYEKL, per germline. The V end lost 1 base, the J end lost 5 bases, and 18 bases lay between the germline ends. CDR3 size: 17 residues. The CDR3 sequence is CASSQVTSGGENNEQFF. The CDR3 DNA is TGCGCCAGCAGCCAAGTTACCTCCGGGGGAGAAAACAATGAGCAGTTCTTC.

The chain joins TRBV6-6 to TRBJ1-6, with D perhaps TRBD1 (5 bases). Trimming removed 6 bases at V and 7 bases at J, with 19 bases between. This CDR3 has 16 amino acids. Germline loops: CDR1 MNHNY, CDR2 SVGAGI (reference sequence). CDR3 in amino acids: CASRQISGTWNSPLHF. The CDR3 nucleotides are TGTGCCAGCAGACAAATTTCCGGGACTTGGAATTCACCCCTCCACTTT.

CDR3 in DNA: TGTGCCAGCAGTGAAGTTACTGGCTACAATGAGCAGTTCTTC. Protein: CASSEVTGYNEQFF. The gene calls are TRBV6-1 and TRBJ2-1; D is unresolved. Germline CDR1 MNHNS, CDR2 SASEGT. The CDR3 consists of 14 residues. Trimming took off 1 base at V and 3 bases at J, with 7 bases between the two ends.

V usage is TRBV2 and J usage is TRBJ2-3; 7 bases match TRBD2. Losses at the gene ends were 6 bases for V and 2 bases for J; bases not matched to a gene: 5. Germline V gene data show CDR1 as SNHLY and CDR2 as FYNNEI. This CDR3 has 14 residues. CDR3 nucleotide sequence: TGTGCCAGCAGCGGACTAGTACCCACAGATACGCAGTATTTT. Translation gives CASSGLVPTDTQYF.

The rearrangement uses TRBV29-1 and TRBJ2-5; D not resolved. V lost 8 bases and J lost 2, with 12 bases in between. The CDR3 totals 12 residues. Germline values: CDR1 SQVTM, CDR2 ANQGSEA. The CDR3 protein is CSSIGDQETQYF. In nucleotides, the CDR3 is TGCAGCTCAATAGGAGATCAAGAGACCCAGTACTTC.

V gene TRBV27 combines with J gene TRBJ2-2; 8 bases fit TRBD1. V shed 8 bases, J shed 7 bases, and the junction held 12 bases outside the gene matches. Germline V gene data show CDR1 as MNHEY and CDR2 as SMNVEV (reference sequence). The CDR3 runs 15 residues. The CDR3 is CASCLTGQVIGELFF. CDR3 bases: TGTGCCAGCTGCCTGACGGGACAGGTGATCGGGGAGCTGTTTTTT.

This clone came up once. This rearrangement joins TRBV5-1 to TRBJ1-3, with 10 nucleotides matching TRBD1. J gave up 2 bases and V 4 bases, and 6 bases lay outside the gene matches. Germline CDR1 and CDR2: SGHRS and YFSETQ. The CDR3 extends over 16 amino acids. The CDR3 protein is CASSPGTGEAGNTIYF. In DNA, the CDR3 is TGCGCCAGCAGCCCCGGGACAGGGGAGGCTGGAAACACCATATATTTT.

This chain joins TRBV2 and TRBJ1-5, with TRBD1 matching 7 bases. Germline V lookup: CDR1 SNHLY, CDR2 FYNNEI. The CDR3 loop spans 14 amino acids. V trimming: 8 bases; J trimming: 3 bases; junction bases outside the gene matches: 7. CDR3 residues: CASGSTGDNQPQHF. Here the CDR3 DNA reads TGTGCCAGCGGGAGTACAGGGGACAATCAGCCCCAGCATTTT.

The chain couples TRBV5-1 to TRBJ2-7; a weak D match, TRBD1 (6 bases). V was cut by 0 bases and J by 0 bases, with 10 bases left in between. From germline, CDR1 is SGHRS and CDR2 YFSETQ. The CDR3 is 15 residues long. This chain's CDR3 is CASSLGTEPSYEQYF. The CDR3 DNA is TGCGCCAGCAGCTTGGGGACAGAGCCCTCCTACGAGCAGTACTTC.

This sequence joins TRBV2 and TRBJ1-1; no definite D call. The V end lost 7 bases, the J end lost 7 bases, and 22 bases lay between the germline ends. The CDR3 loop spans 15 amino acids. Looked up from germline, CDR1 is SNHLY and CDR2 is FYNNEI. CDR3 DNA sequence: TGTGCCAGCAATCCCCCATCCTTCGGTGCGGGTGAAGCTTTCTTT. Translating gives CASNPPSFGAGEAFF.

This clone has only a few counts. V and J are TRBV28 and TRBJ2-1; possibly TRBD1 for D (6 bases). This CDR3 has 14 amino acids. V lost 8 bases, J lost 0 bases, and 11 bases lay in between. Germline CDR1 reads MDHEN; CDR2 reads SYDVKM. DNA of the CDR3: TGTGCCAGCCTTCAGGACAGCTCCTACAATGAGCAGTTCTTC. Translating it yields CASLQDSSYNEQFF.

The rearrangement uses TRBV29-1 and TRBJ2-1, with 7 bases fitting TRBD1. There are 12 residues in the CDR3. CDR1 is SQVTM, CDR2 ANQGSEA, per germline. V was pared by 7 bases and J by 7 bases, with 7 bases of the junction left unmatched. CDR3 region: CSAENRGNEQFF. The CDR3 DNA is TGCAGCGCGGAGAACAGGGGTAATGAGCAGTTCTTC.

This clone has just a few counts. This chain joins TRBV6-2 or TRBV6-3 and TRBJ1-6; D might be TRBD1 (5 bases). From germline, CDR1 is MNHEY and CDR2 SVGEGT. The CDR3 has 13 residues. V was cut by 5 bases and J by 6 bases, with 8 bases left in between. DNA of the CDR3: TGTGCCAGCAGTACTGACAGTAATTCACCCCTCCACTTT. As protein: CASSTDSNSPLHF.

Concerning this clone itself: This sample also contains other DNA sequences that code for the same CDR3. The chain joins TRBV12-3 or TRBV12-4 to TRBJ2-7, with 7 bases matching TRBD1. The CDR3 covers 13 residues. Trimming removed 7 bases from V and 3 bases from J; junction bases left unmatched: 6. The CDR3 sequence: CASTVTGSYEQYF. In DNA, the CDR3 is TGTGCCAGCACCGTGACAGGGAGCTACGAGCAGTACTTC.

This clone was seen just once. The chain couples TRBV6-6 to TRBJ1-5, with a weak D call TRBD1 (5 bases). Trimming stripped 3 bases from V and 5 bases from J, with 11 bases between. CDR3 length: 14 amino acids. Looked up from germline, CDR1 is MNHNY and CDR2 is SVGAGI (reference sequence). The CDR3 DNA reads TGTGCCAGCAGTTATTTAGGGGCCGATCAGCCCCAGCATTTT. Encoded protein: CASSYLGADQPQHF.

The chain couples TRBV6-2 or TRBV6-3 to TRBJ2-1, with 10 bases matching TRBD2. Germline CDR1 reads MNHEY; CDR2 reads SVGEGT. V was clipped by 2 bases and J by 6 bases; unmatched bases: 1. There are 14 residues in the CDR3. The CDR3 region is CASSYLAGVNEQFF. The CDR3 nucleotides are TGTGCCAGCAGTTACCTAGCGGGGGTCAATGAGCAGTTCTTC.

This chain links TRBV25-1 with TRBJ2-6; D is undetermined. With 3 bases removed from V and 0 bases from J, the gap between germline ends came to 12 bases. This CDR3 is built from 17 residues. Per germline, CDR1 MGHDK and CDR2 SYGVNS. CDR3 amino acids: CASSDRLGISGANVLTF. The DNA of the CDR3 is TGTGCCAGCAGTGATCGGCTAGGAATCTCTGGGGCCAACGTCCTGACTTTC. Full variable domain (outside the CDR3, taken from reference TRBV25-1 and TRBJ2-6): EADIYQTPRYLVIGTGKKITLECSQTMGHDKMYWYQQDPGMELHLIHYSYGVNSTEKGDLSSESTVSRIRTEHFPLTLESARPSHTSQYLCASSDRLGISGANVLTFGAGSRLTVL.

This chain uses TRBV7-9 with TRBJ2-7, with D maybe TRBD1 (6 bases). The ends were cut back, 0 bases at V and 1 base at J, with 13 bases in the middle. The CDR3 length is 16 residues. Germline V gene data show CDR1 as SEHNR and CDR2 as FQNEAQ (reference sequence). DNA for the CDR3: TGTGCCAGCAGCTTAGCGTTGACAGGATTATCCTACGAGCAGTACTTC. This sequence encodes CASSLALTGLSYEQYF. Full variable domain (outside the CDR3, taken from reference TRBV7-9 and TRBJ2-7): DTGVSQNPRHKITKRGQNVTFRCDPISEHNRLYWYRQTLGQGPEFLTYFQNEAQLEKSRLLSDRFSAERPKGSFSTLEIQRTEQGDSAMYLCASSLALTGLSYEQYFGPGTRLTVT.

The V gene is TRBV20-1, the J gene TRBJ2-3; 11 nucleotides match TRBD1. Germline V CDR1 and CDR2: DFQATT, SNEGSKA (reference sequence). The J segment lost 3 bases and the V segment lost 3 bases, leaving 11 bases of the junction unmatched. The CDR3 consists of 17 residues. CDR3 region: CSASSGQGVDGTDTQYF. The DNA for the CDR3 is TGCAGTGCTAGTTCGGGACAGGGGGTAGATGGGACAGATACGCAGTATTTT.

The chain employs TRBV20-1 and TRBJ2-7; perhaps TRBD2 as D (5 bases). The germline CDR1 and CDR2 sequences are DFQATT and SNEGSKA (reference sequence). The V and J ends lost 3 bases and 9 bases respectively, with 24 bases between them. The length of the CDR3 is 15 residues. The CDR3 loop reads CSASRGGQVLPRQYF. CDR3 nucleotides: TGCAGTGCTAGTCGGGGTGGCCAGGTCCTGCCTAGGCAGTACTTC.

The rearrangement joins TRBV27 to TRBJ2-7, with 8 bases lining up with TRBD2. This CDR3 has 13 residues. V dropped 4 bases and J dropped 7; count of bases not matched to a gene: 6. In germline, CDR1 is MNHEY, CDR2 SMNVEV (reference sequence). The DNA of the CDR3 is TGTGCCAGCAGTTGGCAGCGGGGGCTAGAGCAGTACTTC. It specifies CASSWQRGLEQYF.

V gene TRBV27 combines with J gene TRBJ1-2, with D perhaps matching TRBD1 (6 bases). V dropped 6 bases and J dropped 2 bases, with 25 bases sitting between them. The CDR3 runs 18 residues. Per the germline V gene, CDR1 is MNHEY and CDR2 is SMNVEV (reference sequence). The CDR3 nucleotides are TGTGCCAGCAGCCATAGAAAGTTAATAGGGACACCGAACTATGGCTACACCTTC. The encoded protein is CASSHRKLIGTPNYGYTF.

This CDR3 reads CASSRDRANNEQFF. CDR3 DNA: TGTGCCAGCTCACGGGACAGGGCCAACAATGAGCAGTTCTTC. The chain joins TRBV18 to TRBJ2-1; 9 bases line up with TRBD1. The CDR3 consists of 14 residues. J was trimmed by 5 bases and V by 4 bases; bases with no gene match: 3. Germline CDR1 KGHSH, CDR2 LQKENI.

The chain recombines TRBV5-1 with TRBJ2-7; no clear D gene. This CDR3 is built from 13 residues. With 0 bases removed from V and 11 bases from J, the gap between germline ends came to 15 bases. Germline lookup yields CDR1 SGHRS and CDR2 YFSETQ. As DNA, the CDR3 is TGCGCCAGCAGCTTGGTTCCTGGCCAGTCCGAGTACTTC. Amino acids: CASSLVPGQSEYF.

J is TRBJ1-1 and V is TRBV6-5; 7 bases match TRBD1. The CDR3 is made up of 12 amino acids. Germline V lookup: CDR1 MNHEY, CDR2 SVGAGI. V lost 10 bases to trimming and J lost 8 bases; unmatched junction nucleotides: 10. DNA of the CDR3: TGTGCCACCGGTTACCGGGACAGCGAAGCTTTCTTT. It encodes CATGYRDSEAFF.

This clone was detected only once. V and J are TRBV7-6 and TRBJ2-6, with 8 bases lining up with TRBD1. V gave up 1 base and J gave up 5 bases; unmatched junction bases: 10. Germline V gene data show CDR1 as SGHVS and CDR2 as FNYEAQ. This CDR3 is built from 18 residues. The CDR3 bases are TGTGCCAGCAGCTTAGAGGGGACAGGCATGACCCGGGCCAACGTCCTGACTTTC. Amino acid sequence: CASSLEGTGMTRANVLTF.

The chain combines TRBV4-1 with TRBJ1-1, with D unclear. Germline assignment: CDR1 MGHRA and CDR2 YSYEKL. Trimming pared 1 base from V and 2 bases from J, leaving 11 bases between. This CDR3 spans 15 amino acids. The CDR3 region has the DNA TGCGCCAGCAGCCAAGTTGAGGGTTCTAACACTGAAGCTTTCTTT. As protein: CASSQVEGSNTEAFF.

CDR3: CASRKDRGMYEQYF. The CDR3 DNA sequence: TGCGCCAGCAGGAAGGACAGGGGAATGTACGAGCAGTACTTC. This chain links TRBV10-1 with TRBJ2-7, with 9 positions matching TRBD1. Trimming removed 6 bases from V and 4 bases from J; junction bases left unmatched: 7. The germline V gene has CDR1 WNHNN and CDR2 SYGVQD (reference sequence). The CDR3 length is 14 residues.

The chain carries TRBV5-4 and TRBJ1-1, with 7 bases fitting TRBD1. The trim removed 3 bases at V and 5 bases at J, leaving 4 bases unmatched. Germline assignment: CDR1 SGHNT and CDR2 YYREEE (reference sequence). The CDR3 loop spans 13 amino acids. The CDR3, as DNA: TGTGCCAGCAGCTCGGGACAGAGGACTGAAGCTTTCTTT. It yields the protein CASSSGQRTEAFF.